Sequencing of this T cell receptor beta chain was carried out in a study of shared clonotypes between healthy human individuals. The wider study: A donor's plate count was three for CD4 naive and three for CD4 memory; CD8 naive had two and CD8 memory one.

Naive CD8 cells were CD45RO-negative, positively selected for CCR7, excluding terminally differentiated effector memory CD45RA+ cells. With 2 bases removed from V and 2 bases from J, the gap between germline ends came to 7 bases. The CDR3 loop spans 15 amino acids. Germline CDR1 reads WSHSY; CDR2 reads SAAADI. Here immunoSEQ multiplex PCR was the method, and the copy in TCRdb shows in-frame clones only, minus some. The profile shows about 2 million clones, over 85% of them singletons. This clone is a singleton in its sample. Its antigen is still unknown. General observations from the study: Depth of sequencing was expected to influence donor clonotype sharing. The small donor group covered limited genetic and exposure diversity.

This chain links TRBV10-2 with TRBJ2-6; D remains unclear. The sequence was collected from a man between 18 and 35 years old in good health. Sequencing was performed on naive CD8+ T cells sorted from blood. The CDR3, as DNA: TGCGCCAGCAGTGAGGAGACCCCTGGGGCCAACGTCCTGACTTTC. This translates into CASSEETPGANVLTF.